This T cell receptor (beta chain) emerged from a study of cytomegalovirus exposure and HLA in healthy donors. The PCR employed 60 Vbeta primers together with 13 Jbeta primers. TCRdb's copy holds only in-frame clones and misses some; the assay was immunoSEQ multiplex PCR. Altogether 82,000 or so clones are present, 10% being singletons, with the ten largest covering approximately 24%. Broader study findings: Later analysis found that TCR beta chains associated with HLA were more clonally expanded than other, equally common chains.

This clone has a handful of counts. Its antigen is unidentified. The specimen was PBMCs. The source is a man between 60 and 70 years old in good health and CMV-seropositive.

CDR3 amino acids: CASSLTRASKQTQYF. DNA for the CDR3: TGTGCCAGCAGTTTAACCAGGGCGTCGAAGCAGACCCAGTACTTC. V gene TRBV27 combines with J gene TRBJ2-5, with D perhaps matching TRBD1 (5 bases). This CDR3 has 15 amino acids. Germline values: CDR1 MNHEY, CDR2 SMNVEV (reference sequence). V was cut by 2 bases and J by 6 bases, with 16 bases left in between.